The 28 T cell receptor beta chains reported below all come from one sample, sequenced in a study of T cell responses to AZD1222 COVID-19 vaccine. Some clones are missing from TCRdb's copy, which holds only in-frame ones; the method was immunoSEQ multiplex PCR. The sample lists 130,000 to 150,000 clones; approximately 89% were seen once. The source material was peripheral blood, sampled on day 0 of AZD1222 vaccination. Receptors were obtained from an adult in good health.

V usage is TRBV3-1 (or the pseudogene TRBV3-2) and J usage is TRBJ2-3; possibly TRBD1 for D (5 bases). Germline values: CDR1 LGHDT, CDR2 YNNKEL (reference sequence). The CDR3 extends over 15 amino acids. Trimming removed 2 bases at V and 5 bases at J, with 14 bases between. This CDR3 is CASSQFSWGRDTQYF. The CDR3 bases are TGTGCCAGCAGCCAATTCAGCTGGGGCAGAGATACGCAGTATTTT.

The chain is built from TRBV5-1 and TRBJ1-6; D gene ambiguous. Deletions cut 5 bases from V and 7 bases from J, with 16 bases between. The CDR3 runs to 15 residues. Germline V gene lookup returns CDR1 SGHRS and CDR2 YFSETQ. The CDR3 DNA reads TGCGCCAGCAGACAAGGTCCCGGGTGGAATTCACCCCTCCACTTT. This translates into CASRQGPGWNSPLHF.

Of note for this clone: One end of the junction does not line up with germline, which may come from a read error. The J gene is TRBJ2-5, the V gene TRBV7-2, with TRBD2 identical over 10 bases. The germline V gene encodes CDR1 SGHTA and CDR2 FQGNSA. The CDR3 has 15 amino acids. The CDR3 DNA sequence: TGTGCCAGCAGTTTAGCGGGGGGTCGTAGCGAGACCCAGTACTTC. Translating it yields CASSLAGGRSETQYF. Supplemented by reference TRBV7-2 and TRBJ2-5, the full variable domain reads GAGVSQSPSNKVTEKGKDVELRCDPISGHTALYWYRQSLGQGLEFLIYFQGNSAPDKSGLPSDRFSAERTGGSVSTLTIQRTQQEDSAVYLCASSLAGGRSETQYFGPGTRLLVL.

The chain couples TRBV6-5 to TRBJ2-7; a weak D match, TRBD2 (5 bases). This CDR3 has 14 amino acids. V shed 4 bases and J shed 6 bases, with 16 bases lying between them. Per the germline V gene, CDR1 is MNHEY and CDR2 is SVGAGI. CDR3 in DNA: TGTGCCAGCAGTTCGAGGGCCAAGAGGTCCGAGCAGTACTTC. Translated, it gives CASSSRAKRSEQYF.

This clone was seen a single time. The J gene is TRBJ1-2, the V gene TRBV7-9, with TRBD1 identical over 9 bases. The CDR3 contains 14 residues. V dropped 6 bases and J dropped 4; count of bases not matched to a gene: 6. Germline V CDR1 and CDR2: SEHNR, FQNEAQ (reference sequence). The CDR3 region is CASRYLTGGYGYTF. For the CDR3, the DNA is TGTGCCAGCAGGTACCTGACAGGGGGCTATGGCTACACCTTC.

This rearrangement joins TRBV9 to TRBJ1-5; D remains ambiguous. Germline lookup yields CDR1 SGDLS and CDR2 YYNGEE. The CDR3 extends over 8 amino acids. CDR3 sequence: CYNQPQHF. CDR3 nucleotide sequence: TGTTACAATCAGCCCCAGCATTTT.

V and J are TRBV19 and TRBJ2-1, with TRBD2 matching over 11 bases. CDR1 is LNHDA, CDR2 SQIVND, per germline (reference sequence). CDR3 length: 16 residues. The ends lost 4 bases at V and 3 bases at J; junction bases unmatched: 5. The chain's CDR3 is CASSRRLAGHYNEQFF. The CDR3 DNA reads TGTGCCAGTAGTAGGCGACTAGCGGGGCACTACAATGAGCAGTTCTTC.

The rearrangement uses TRBV29-1 and TRBJ2-2, with 10 nucleotides matching TRBD1. CDR3 length: 16 amino acids. Germline CDR1 is SQVTM and CDR2 is ANQGSEA. The V and J ends lost 3 bases and 3 bases, in that order; junction bases with no gene match: 7. Here the CDR3 DNA reads TGCAGCGTTGAGGGGACAGGGGCGGGGTACACCGGGGAGCTGTTTTTT. Its protein product is CSVEGTGAGYTGELFF.

The chain has TRBV6-5 and TRBJ2-5; TRBD2 agrees at 7 bases. This CDR3 comprises 14 residues. The germline gives CDR1 MNHEY, CDR2 SVGAGI. J was trimmed by 5 bases and V by 0 bases; bases with no gene match: 3. The CDR3 nucleotides read TGTGCCAGCAGTTACTCCGGGGGGATGGAGACCCAGTACTTC. Residues: CASSYSGGMETQYF.

This chain joins TRBV5-1 and TRBJ2-3; 9 nucleotides match TRBD2. The germline V gene has CDR1 SGHRS and CDR2 YFSETQ. The V and J ends lost 8 bases and 2 bases, in that order; junction bases with no gene match: 6. The CDR3 runs to 14 residues. The CDR3 sequence: CASSGGYITDTQYF. CDR3 sequence (DNA): TGCGCCAGTAGCGGGGGATATATCACAGATACGCAGTATTTT.

The chain joins TRBV2 to TRBJ2-7; 13 bases fit TRBD2. The CDR3 spans 15 residues. Germline CDR1 and CDR2: SNHLY and FYNNEI. J lost 7 bases, V lost 6 bases, and 9 bases had no gene match. CDR3 nucleotide sequence: TGTGCCAGCAGGGATCAACTAGCGGGGGGGCGGGAGCAGTACTTC. This sequence encodes CASRDQLAGGREQYF.

The chain has TRBV3-1 (or the pseudogene TRBV3-2) and TRBJ1-1, with a tentative D call TRBD1 (6 bases). Trimming pared 2 bases from V and 5 bases from J, leaving 12 bases between. The germline V gene has CDR1 LGHDT and CDR2 YNNKEL (reference sequence). The CDR3 covers 14 residues. The CDR3, as DNA: TGTGCCAGCAGCCAACAGGGGTCGGGGACTGAAGCTTTCTTT. This translates into CASSQQGSGTEAFF.

CDR3 sequence reads: CASSLSLADTSTGELFF. In nucleotides, the CDR3 is TGTGCCAGCAGCTTATCCCTCGCCGACACGAGCACCGGGGAGCTGTTTTTT. V usage is TRBV7-3 and J usage is TRBJ2-2; no clear D. Germline CDR1 and CDR2: SGHTA and FQGTGA. V lost 2 bases to trimming and J lost 4 bases, with 17 bases between them. The CDR3 covers 17 residues.

This clone was observed once. The V call is TRBV7-9, the J call TRBJ1-4, with D perhaps TRBD1 (6 bases). V was pared by 5 bases and J by 7 bases, with 17 bases between. Germline lookup yields CDR1 SEHNR and CDR2 FQNEAQ (reference sequence). This CDR3 is 15 amino acids long. CDR3 loop: CASSLNGGGGEKLFF. CDR3 nucleotide sequence: TGTGCCAGCAGCCTAAATGGGGGAGGGGGTGAAAAACTGTTTTTT.

The chain has TRBV7-6 and TRBJ2-1; D possibly matches TRBD1 or TRBD2 (5 bases each). Germline values: CDR1 SGHVS, CDR2 FNYEAQ. The germline V and J ends were trimmed by 0 bases and 8 bases, with 17 bases remaining between them. The CDR3 covers 16 residues. The CDR3 reads CASSLAPGAPEYEQFF. The CDR3, as DNA: TGTGCCAGCAGCTTAGCGCCCGGGGCCCCCGAATATGAGCAGTTCTTC.

The genes are TRBV18 and TRBJ2-2, with a weak D call TRBD1 (6 bases). Deletions cut 2 bases from V and 4 bases from J, with 8 bases between. Germline V gene data show CDR1 as KGHSH and CDR2 as LQKENI. The CDR3 spans 14 residues. This chain's CDR3 is CASSPVGATGELFF. In DNA, the CDR3 is TGTGCCAGCTCACCAGTGGGGGCCACCGGGGAGCTGTTTTTT.

The CDR3 protein is CASRKQGIYGYTF. In DNA, the CDR3 is TGTGCCAGCAGAAAACAGGGAATCTATGGCTACACCTTC. The V and J genes are TRBV28 and TRBJ1-2, with TRBD1 as a possible D gene (6 bases). V lost 6 bases and J 4 bases, leaving 12 bases between the germline ends. Germline V gene lookup returns CDR1 MDHEN and CDR2 SYDVKM. The CDR3 loop spans 13 amino acids.

The V and J genes are TRBV20-1 and TRBJ1-1, with 9 bases identical to TRBD1. With V trimmed by 6 bases and J by 4 bases, 0 bases remained unmatched. Germline assignment: CDR1 DFQATT and CDR2 SNEGSKA (reference sequence). This CDR3 region has 11 residues. In nucleotides, the CDR3 is TGCAGTGCGACAGGGGGCACTGAAGCTTTCTTT. Encoded protein: CSATGGTEAFF.

The genes are TRBV20-1 and TRBJ1-2, with 10 bases that match TRBD1. This CDR3 spans 14 amino acids. Germline values: CDR1 DFQATT, CDR2 SNEGSKA (reference sequence). The V gene end was trimmed by 3 bases and the J gene end by 4 bases; junction bases not matched to a gene: 5. In DNA form, the CDR3 reads TGCAGTGCTAGTATCCGGGACAGGGGCTATGGCTACACCTTC. It translates to CSASIRDRGYGYTF.

This clone was detected only a few times. The chain has TRBV7-9 and TRBJ2-5, with 8 bases aligning to TRBD2. The germline V gene has CDR1 SEHNR and CDR2 FQNEAQ (reference sequence). V was clipped by 3 bases and J by 7 bases; unmatched bases: 10. The length of the CDR3 is 15 residues. The CDR3 here is CASSFRSGGVGTQYF. CDR3 nucleotide sequence: TGTGCCAGCAGCTTTAGGAGCGGGGGCGTCGGGACCCAGTACTTC.

The chain uses TRBV19 and TRBJ1-5, with TRBD1 matching over 8 bases. The CDR3 is made up of 15 amino acids. Looked up from germline, CDR1 is LNHDA and CDR2 is SQIVND (reference sequence). V shed 4 bases and J 0 bases; nucleotides not matched to a gene: 2. For the CDR3, the DNA is TGTGCCAGTAGTACAGGGGGCCTTAGCAATCAGCCCCAGCATTTT. It codes for CASSTGGLSNQPQHF.

A single count supports this clone. The J gene is TRBJ2-2, the V gene TRBV7-8; D unresolved. Germline CDR1 reads SGHVS; CDR2 reads FQNEAQ. V was cut by 8 bases and J by 1 base, with 11 bases left in between. This CDR3 has 14 residues. The CDR3 coding sequence is TGTGCCAGCGGCCGAGGCGGGAACACCGGGGAGCTGTTTTTT. This translates into CASGRGGNTGELFF. Together with reference TRBV7-8 and TRBJ2-2, the CDR3 gives the full variable domain: GAGVSQSPRYKVAKRGQDVALRCDPISGHVSLFWYQQALGQGPEFLTYFQNEAQLDKSGLPSDRFFAERPEGSVSTLKIQRTQQEDSAVYLCASGRGGNTGELFFGEGSRLTVL.

This sequence joins TRBV24-1 and TRBJ2-5, with 10 bases that match TRBD1. Germline V CDR1 and CDR2: KGHDR, SFDVKD. Trimming took 6 bases from V and 5 from J; bases not matched to a gene: 8. The CDR3 sequence is 15 residues long. CDR3 amino acids: CATSHGDRGGETQYF. CDR3 DNA: TGTGCCACCAGTCACGGGGACAGGGGTGGGGAGACCCAGTACTTC.

The genes are TRBV19 and TRBJ1-5; D remains ambiguous. The CDR3 is 13 amino acids. Germline V gives CDR1 LNHDA, CDR2 SQIVND (reference sequence). Trimming took off 6 bases at V and 3 bases at J, with 9 bases between the two ends. CDR3 in amino acids: CASRREANQPQHF. In DNA, the CDR3 is TGTGCCAGTAGGCGAGAGGCCAATCAGCCCCAGCATTTT.

The chain combines TRBV7-2 with TRBJ1-6, with D possibly being TRBD1 (6 bases). Germline CDR1 and CDR2: SGHTA and FQGNSA. V gave up 4 bases and J gave up 9 bases, with 13 bases separating them. The CDR3 covers 14 residues. The CDR3 DNA reads TGTGCCAGCAGCTCGAGGCCGACAGGTTCACCCCTCCACTTT. Protein sequence: CASSSRPTGSPLHF.

The CDR3 is CASSQDLNREGQPQHF. In nucleotides, the CDR3 is TGTGCCAGCAGCCAAGATCTTAACAGGGAGGGCCAGCCCCAGCATTTT. The J gene is TRBJ1-5, the V gene TRBV3-1 (or the pseudogene TRBV3-2); TRBD1 might be the D (6 bases). This CDR3 comprises 16 residues. The V gene's germline CDR1 is LGHDT and CDR2 YNNKEL (reference sequence). V lost 0 bases and J lost 7, with 16 bases in between.

J is TRBJ1-3 and V is TRBV14; maybe TRBD1 (5 bases). CDR3 length equals 14 residues. Germline lookup yields CDR1 SGHDN and CDR2 FVKESK. The V end lost 4 bases, the J end lost 0 bases, and 7 bases lay between the germline ends. Here the CDR3 reads CASSRGGSGNTIYF. CDR3 nucleotides: TGTGCCAGCAGCCGCGGGGGCTCTGGAAACACCATATATTTT. The variable domain in full, completed from reference TRBV14 and TRBJ1-3, reads EAGVTQFPSHSVIEKGQTVTLRCDPISGHDNLYWYRRVMGKEIKFLLHFVKESKQDESGMPNNRFLAERTGGTYSTLKVQPAELEDSGVYFCASSRGGSGNTIYFGEGSWLTVV.

The chain is built from TRBV7-2 and TRBJ1-5; weak D call: TRBD1 (5 bases). Germline loops: CDR1 SGHTA, CDR2 FQGNSA. V dropped 5 bases and J dropped 4 bases, with 12 bases sitting between them. This CDR3 contains 14 residues. Here the CDR3 DNA reads TGTGCCAGCAGCCCCACGACAGTGAATCAGCCCCAGCATTTT. Translation gives CASSPTTVNQPQHF. Supplemented by reference TRBV7-2 and TRBJ1-5, the full variable domain reads GAGVSQSPSNKVTEKGKDVELRCDPISGHTALYWYRQSLGQGLEFLIYFQGNSAPDKSGLPSDRFSAERTGGSVSTLTIQRTQQEDSAVYLCASSPTTVNQPQHFGDGTRLSIL.